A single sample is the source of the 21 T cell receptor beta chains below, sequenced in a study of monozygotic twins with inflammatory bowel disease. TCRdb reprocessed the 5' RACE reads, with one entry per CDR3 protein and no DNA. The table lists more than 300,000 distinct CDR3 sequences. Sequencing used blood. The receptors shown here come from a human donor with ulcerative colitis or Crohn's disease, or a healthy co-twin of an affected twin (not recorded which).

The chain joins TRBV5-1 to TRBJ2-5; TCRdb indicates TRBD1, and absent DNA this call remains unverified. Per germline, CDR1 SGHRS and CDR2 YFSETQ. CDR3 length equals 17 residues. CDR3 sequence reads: CASSFTPGTGDQETQYF. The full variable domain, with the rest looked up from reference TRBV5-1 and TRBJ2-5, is KAGVTQTPRYLIKTRGQQVTLSCSPISGHRSVSWYQQTPGQGLQFLFEYFSETQRNKGNFPGRFSGRQFSNSRSEMNVSTLELGDSALYLCASSFTPGTGDQETQYFGPGTRLLVL.

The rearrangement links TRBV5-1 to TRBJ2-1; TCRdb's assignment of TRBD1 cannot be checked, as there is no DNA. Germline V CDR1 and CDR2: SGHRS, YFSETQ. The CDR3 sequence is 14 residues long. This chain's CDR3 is CASSLEGQANEQFF. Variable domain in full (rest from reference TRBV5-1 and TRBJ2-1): KAGVTQTPRYLIKTRGQQVTLSCSPISGHRSVSWYQQTPGQGLQFLFEYFSETQRNKGNFPGRFSGRQFSNSRSEMNVSTLELGDSALYLCASSLEGQANEQFFGPGTRLTVL.

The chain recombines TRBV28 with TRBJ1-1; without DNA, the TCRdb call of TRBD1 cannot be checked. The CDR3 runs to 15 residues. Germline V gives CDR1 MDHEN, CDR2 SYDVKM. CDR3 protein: CASSSGRDRGSVAFF.

CDR3: CSVRDSSYEQFF. V gene TRBV29-1 combines with J gene TRBJ2-1; absent DNA, TCRdb's TRBD1 call cannot be checked. This CDR3 has 12 residues. In germline, CDR1 is SQVTM, CDR2 ANQGSEA.

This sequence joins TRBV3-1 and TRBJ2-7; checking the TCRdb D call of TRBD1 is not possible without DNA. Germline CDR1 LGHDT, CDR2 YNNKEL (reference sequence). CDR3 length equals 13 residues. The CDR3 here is CASSLGEEGARDF.

CDR3 loop: CAAITGGTNTGELFF. The chain combines TRBV7-2 with TRBJ2-2; with no DNA, the TCRdb D assignment of TRBD2 cannot be verified. This CDR3 has 15 amino acids. Germline V gene data show CDR1 as SGHTA and CDR2 as FQGNSA. Together with reference TRBV7-2 and TRBJ2-2, the CDR3 gives the full variable domain: GAGVSQSPSNKVTEKGKDVELRCDPISGHTALYWYRQSLGQGLEFLIYFQGNSAPDKSGLPSDRFSAERTGGSVSTLTIQRTQQEDSAVYLCAAITGGTNTGELFFGEGSRLTVL.

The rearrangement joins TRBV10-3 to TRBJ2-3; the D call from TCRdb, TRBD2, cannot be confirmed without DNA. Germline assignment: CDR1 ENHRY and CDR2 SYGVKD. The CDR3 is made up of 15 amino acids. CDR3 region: CATLLGLASTDTQYF.

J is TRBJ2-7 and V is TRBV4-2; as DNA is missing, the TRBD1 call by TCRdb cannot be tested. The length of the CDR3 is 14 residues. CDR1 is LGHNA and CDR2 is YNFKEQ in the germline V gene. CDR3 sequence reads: CASSQERQGNEQYF.

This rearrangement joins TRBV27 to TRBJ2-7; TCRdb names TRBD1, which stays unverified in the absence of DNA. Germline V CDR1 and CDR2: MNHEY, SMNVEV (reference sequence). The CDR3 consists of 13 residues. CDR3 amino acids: CATRDLLSYEQYF.

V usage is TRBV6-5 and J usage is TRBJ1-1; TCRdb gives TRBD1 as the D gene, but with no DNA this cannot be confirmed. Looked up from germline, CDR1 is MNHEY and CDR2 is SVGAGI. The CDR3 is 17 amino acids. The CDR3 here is CASSHRVRRWMNTEAFF.

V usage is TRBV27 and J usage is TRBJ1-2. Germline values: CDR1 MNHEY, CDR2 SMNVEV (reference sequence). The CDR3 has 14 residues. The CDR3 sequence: CASSLGGFPYGYTF.

The CDR3 reads CASSLTPGRRLGLF. The genes are TRBV11-2 and TRBJ2-4; TCRdb's D call of TRBD1 is untestable without DNA. Germline-derived CDR1 and CDR2 are SGHAT and FQNNGV. This CDR3 comprises 14 residues.

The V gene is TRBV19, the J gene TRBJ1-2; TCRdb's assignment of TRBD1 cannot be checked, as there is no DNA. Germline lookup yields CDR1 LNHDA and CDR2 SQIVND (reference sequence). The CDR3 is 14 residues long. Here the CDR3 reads CASRTAPTNYGYTF.

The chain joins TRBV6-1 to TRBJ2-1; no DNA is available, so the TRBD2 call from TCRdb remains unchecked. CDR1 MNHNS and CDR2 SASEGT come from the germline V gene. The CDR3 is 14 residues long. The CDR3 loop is CASSDGRGYYEQFF.

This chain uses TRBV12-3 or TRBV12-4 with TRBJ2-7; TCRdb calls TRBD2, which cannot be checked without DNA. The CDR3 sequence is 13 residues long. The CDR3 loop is CASSLGLAYEQYF.

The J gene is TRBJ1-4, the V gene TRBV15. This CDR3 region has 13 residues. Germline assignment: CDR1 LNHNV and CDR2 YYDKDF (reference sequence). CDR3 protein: CATSIGVAGKLFF.

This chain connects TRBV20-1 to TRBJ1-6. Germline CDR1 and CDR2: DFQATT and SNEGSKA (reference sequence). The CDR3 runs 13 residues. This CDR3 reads CSARGWGNSPLHF.

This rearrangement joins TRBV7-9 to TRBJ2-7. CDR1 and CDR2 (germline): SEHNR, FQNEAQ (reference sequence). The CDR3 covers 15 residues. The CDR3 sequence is CASSFSRQGSYEQYF.

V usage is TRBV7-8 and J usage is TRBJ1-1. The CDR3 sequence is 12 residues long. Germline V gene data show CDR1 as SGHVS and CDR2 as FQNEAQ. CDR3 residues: CASSYSLTEAFF. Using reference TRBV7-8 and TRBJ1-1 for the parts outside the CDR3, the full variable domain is GAGVSQSPRYKVAKRGQDVALRCDPISGHVSLFWYQQALGQGPEFLTYFQNEAQLDKSGLPSDRFFAERPEGSVSTLKIQRTQQEDSAVYLCASSYSLTEAFFGQGTRLTVV.

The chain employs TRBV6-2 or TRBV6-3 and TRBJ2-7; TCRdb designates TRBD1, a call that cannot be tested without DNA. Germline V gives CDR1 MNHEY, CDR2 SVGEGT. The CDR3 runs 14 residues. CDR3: CASRASPGAYEQYF.

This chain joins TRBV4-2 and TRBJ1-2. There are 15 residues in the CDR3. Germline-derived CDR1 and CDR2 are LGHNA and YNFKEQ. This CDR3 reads CASSQDWSRSYGYTF.